One sample yielded the 23 T cell receptor beta chains listed below, sequenced in a study of shared clonotypes between healthy human individuals. Generated by immunoSEQ multiplex PCR, the TCRdb table keeps only in-frame clones and is missing some. Of approximately 1,000,000 clones listed, approximately 77% are singletons. Sequencing input: memory CD4+ T cells from PBMCs. Described subset: CD45RA-negative fraction. The origin of the receptors is a man younger than 35 in good health. Some clones in this sample may be carry-over from other donors' samples.

This clone has only a few counts. J is TRBJ2-5 and V is TRBV5-1; 9 bases map to TRBD2. Per germline, CDR1 SGHRS and CDR2 YFSETQ. This CDR3 comprises 17 residues. The J segment lost 5 bases and the V segment lost 1 base, leaving 12 bases of the junction unmatched. The CDR3 is CASSLMGSGRRGETQYF. CDR3 DNA: TGCGCCAGCAGCTTGATGGGTAGCGGGAGACGGGGGGAGACCCAGTACTTC.

This clone was observed a single time. The V call is TRBV27, the J call TRBJ2-3; possible D gene TRBD2, 6 bases. The CDR3 loop spans 17 amino acids. Trimming took 6 bases from V and 3 from J, leaving 22 bases between them. CDR1 is MNHEY and CDR2 is SMNVEV in the germline V gene (reference sequence). CDR3 nucleotide sequence: TGTGCCAGCAGGCGGTTGCGGGATAAGGAGGGGACAGATACGCAGTATTTT. It encodes CASRRLRDKEGTDTQYF.

CDR3 sequence reads: CASSPSRGTPMNTEAFF. The DNA for the CDR3 is TGTGCCAGCTCCCCCAGTCGGGGGACTCCTATGAACACTGAAGCTTTCTTT. The rearrangement joins TRBV18 to TRBJ1-1; D possibly corresponds to TRBD1 (5 bases). This CDR3 spans 17 amino acids. The V end lost 6 bases, the J end lost 0 bases, and 20 bases lay between the germline ends. Per the germline V gene, CDR1 is KGHSH and CDR2 is LQKENI.

As for this clone: A much larger clone sits a single nucleotide away, making a read error possible. The chain carries TRBV10-3 and TRBJ2-7, with D possibly being TRBD1 (6 bases). The germline V gene encodes CDR1 ENHRY and CDR2 SYGVKD. This CDR3 region has 16 residues. In DNA, the CDR3 is TGTGCCACCAGTGCGGGTCAGGGGACCGTAACCTACGAGCAGTACTTC. Translating it yields CATSAGQGTVTYEQYF.

V gene TRBV19 combines with J gene TRBJ1-5, with D possibly TRBD1 on 6 matching bases. V was cut by 6 bases and J by 2 bases, with 14 bases left in between. The CDR3 runs to 15 residues. Per germline, CDR1 LNHDA and CDR2 SQIVND (reference sequence). CDR3 amino acids: CASSGTRQGNQPQHF. The CDR3 nucleotides read TGTGCCAGTAGCGGTACTCGACAGGGCAATCAGCCCCAGCATTTT.

The chain carries TRBV23-1 and TRBJ2-7, with D possibly being TRBD1 (6 bases). TRBV23-1 is an open reading frame whose function is uncertain. The V end lost 8 bases, the J end lost 4 bases, and 18 bases lay between the germline ends. The CDR3 is 14 residues long. CDR3 nucleotides: TGCGCCAGCGGAACAGGGTCGGATCGGTACGAGCAGTACTTC. This encodes CASGTGSDRYEQYF.

This chain joins TRBV7-2 and TRBJ2-2; the D is unclear. The V end was cut by 6 bases, the J end by 0 bases, with 11 bases between. The V gene's germline CDR1 is SGHTA and CDR2 FQGNSA. The length of the CDR3 is 15 residues. CDR3 sequence (DNA): TGTGCCAGCAGGACCTCGAACGCGAACACCGGGGAGCTGTTTTTT. Translation: CASRTSNANTGELFF. The complete variable domain, with remaining parts taken from reference TRBV7-2 and TRBJ2-2, reads GAGVSQSPSNKVTEKGKDVELRCDPISGHTALYWYRQSLGQGLEFLIYFQGNSAPDKSGLPSDRFSAERTGGSVSTLTIQRTQQEDSAVYLCASRTSNANTGELFFGEGSRLTVL.

This clone was found a few times. The CDR3 DNA reads as TGTGCCAGTTCCAGGACTAGCGTAAATGAGCAGTTCTTC. Translated, it gives CASSRTSVNEQFF. The chain combines TRBV19 with TRBJ2-1, with TRBD2 identical over 9 bases. With 8 bases clipped from V and 7 bases from J, the junction kept 6 bases outside the gene matches. CDR1 LNHDA and CDR2 SQIVND come from the germline V gene (reference sequence). The CDR3 runs to 13 residues.

This chain uses TRBV28 with TRBJ2-7, with D maybe TRBD1 (6 bases). Germline values: CDR1 MDHEN, CDR2 SYDVKM. The CDR3 contains 13 residues. V lost 4 bases to trimming and J lost 4 bases, with 11 bases between them. CDR3 bases: TGTGCCAGCAGTTCAGACACAGGGTACGAGCAGTACTTC. This gives the protein CASSSDTGYEQYF. The variable domain in full, completed from reference TRBV28 and TRBJ2-7, reads DVKVTQSSRYLVKRTGEKVFLECVQDMDHENMFWYRQDPGLGLRLIYFSYDVKMKEKGDIPEGYSVSREKKERFSLILESASTNQTSMYLCASSSDTGYEQYFGPGTRLTVT.

Details on this clone: The same CDR3 arises from other DNA sequences in this sample as well. This chain links TRBV7-9 with TRBJ2-3, with 14 bases that match TRBD2. The germline gives CDR1 SEHNR, CDR2 FQNEAQ (reference sequence). V shed 5 bases and J 3 bases; nucleotides not matched to a gene: 7. The CDR3 extends over 17 amino acids. Here the CDR3 DNA reads TGTGCCAGCAGCCGACTAGCGGGAGGGCTAGGGACAGATACGCAGTATTTT. Protein: CASSRLAGGLGTDTQYF.

The rearrangement uses TRBV19 and TRBJ2-2; 9 bases fit TRBD2. The V gene end was trimmed by 4 bases and the J gene end by 7 bases; junction bases not matched to a gene: 7. Germline CDR1 is LNHDA and CDR2 is SQIVND (reference sequence). This CDR3 spans 15 amino acids. The CDR3 here is CASSTAGGIIGELFF. CDR3 coding DNA: TGTGCCAGTAGTACCGCGGGAGGGATTATCGGGGAGCTGTTTTTT.

The CDR3 nucleotides read TGTGCCAGCAGCGTGACTAATACCTACAATGAGCAGTTCTTC. Protein sequence: CASSVTNTYNEQFF. The gene calls are TRBV9 and TRBJ2-1; a weak D match, TRBD2 (5 bases). The V end was cut by 2 bases, the J end by 2 bases, with 8 bases between. The germline CDR1 and CDR2 sequences are SGDLS and YYNGEE. This CDR3 is 14 amino acids long. Supplemented by reference TRBV9 and TRBJ2-1, the full variable domain reads DSGVTQTPKHLITATGQRVTLRCSPRSGDLSVYWYQQSLDQGLQFLIQYYNGEERAKGNILERFSAQQFPDLHSELNLSSLELGDSALYFCASSVTNTYNEQFFGPGTRLTVL.

The chain uses TRBV28 and TRBJ2-7; 13 positions agree with TRBD2. Germline CDR1 and CDR2: MDHEN and SYDVKM. This CDR3 has 19 amino acids. V was pared by 7 bases and J by 0 bases, with 15 bases of the junction left unmatched. The DNA for the CDR3 is TGTGCCAGCAAGTTTCGGATTACTAGCGGGAGGGCCGGCTCCTACGAGCAGTACTTC. It encodes CASKFRITSGRAGSYEQYF.

This clone has more than one count but fewer than ten. The V gene is TRBV7-9, the J gene TRBJ2-7; TRBD1 aligns across 7 bases. CDR3 length: 15 amino acids. V shed 5 bases, J shed 1 base, and the junction held 8 bases outside the gene matches. Germline values: CDR1 SEHNR, CDR2 FQNEAQ (reference sequence). Here the CDR3 DNA reads TGTGCCAGCAGCACAGGGGTAGGTGTTTCCTACGAGCAGTACTTC. This translates into CASSTGVGVSYEQYF.

V is TRBV19 and J is TRBJ1-5, with D tentatively TRBD1 (5 bases). Germline-derived CDR1 and CDR2 are LNHDA and SQIVND (reference sequence). This CDR3 is built from 13 residues. Between the trimmed V and J ends, which lost 7 bases and 5 bases, there was a span of 12 bases. CDR3 in DNA: TGTGCCAGTATGGGGCAGCGATATCAGCCCCAGCATTTT. Translating gives CASMGQRYQPQHF.

The chain links TRBV6-1 to TRBJ2-1; the match to TRBD2 covers 14 bases. Germline V lookup: CDR1 MNHNS, CDR2 SASEGT. The CDR3 is 15 amino acids. V was pared by 4 bases and J by 4 bases, with 0 bases of the junction left unmatched. Here the CDR3 reads CASSGTSGGYNEQFF. The CDR3 region has the DNA TGTGCCAGCAGTGGGACTAGCGGGGGGTACAATGAGCAGTTCTTC.

A note on this clone: Just one base apart from a much larger clone, this may be a read error. This sample also contains other DNA sequences that code for the same CDR3. The rearrangement joins TRBV13 to TRBJ2-3; D not resolved. Per the germline V gene, CDR1 is PRHDT and CDR2 is FYEKMQ (reference sequence). Trimming stripped 1 base from V and 1 base from J, with 3 bases between. The CDR3 extends over 13 amino acids. CDR3 nucleotide sequence: TGTGCCAGCAGCTTAGCGGGCACAGATACGCAGTATTTT. Amino acid sequence: CASSLAGTDTQYF.

The chain is built from TRBV6-6 and TRBJ2-4; D may be TRBD1 (5 bases). The CDR3 covers 12 residues. Germline CDR1 MNHNY, CDR2 SVGAGI (reference sequence). The V and J ends lost 6 bases and 10 bases respectively, with 13 bases between them. The CDR3 sequence is CASRDDRAIQYF. The CDR3 DNA sequence: TGTGCCAGCAGGGACGACAGAGCAATTCAGTACTTC.

The CDR3 sequence is CASSSEPLRQGFQPQHF. The CDR3 bases are TGCGCCAGCAGCTCCGAACCTTTACGACAGGGGTTCCAGCCCCAGCATTTT. The chain carries TRBV5-1 and TRBJ1-5, with TRBD1 identical over 8 bases. The V and J ends lost 3 bases and 7 bases, in that order; junction bases with no gene match: 15. The germline V gene encodes CDR1 SGHRS and CDR2 YFSETQ. There are 17 residues in the CDR3.

The rearrangement uses TRBV6-6 and TRBJ2-7; D is uncertain. V was cut by 5 bases and J by 3 bases, with 5 bases left in between. CDR1 and CDR2 from the germline V gene are MNHNY and SVGAGI (reference sequence). The CDR3 is 11 amino acids. CDR3 sequence: CASSKHYEQYF. CDR3 bases: TGTGCCAGCAGTAAGCACTACGAGCAGTACTTC.

The chain couples TRBV5-1 to TRBJ2-3; tentatively, D is TRBD1 or TRBD2 (7 bases each). There are 17 residues in the CDR3. CDR1 is SGHRS and CDR2 is YFSETQ in the germline V gene. V gave up 0 bases and J gave up 2 bases, with 16 bases separating them. The CDR3 protein is CASSLALGGGYTDTQYF. The CDR3 coding sequence is TGCGCCAGCAGCTTGGCCTTGGGAGGGGGCTACACAGATACGCAGTATTTT.

V gene TRBV28 combines with J gene TRBJ2-7, with TRBD1 as a possible D gene (5 bases). V was clipped by 8 bases and J by 2 bases, with 13 bases between them. CDR1 and CDR2 (germline): MDHEN, SYDVKM. CDR3 length: 13 residues. CDR3 amino acids: CASRDSLTYEQYF. DNA of the CDR3: TGTGCCAGCCGAGACAGTCTAACCTACGAGCAGTACTTC.

The rearrangement links TRBV19 to TRBJ1-2; a possible D gene is TRBD1 (6 bases). Germline lookup yields CDR1 LNHDA and CDR2 SQIVND (reference sequence). Trimming cost V 1 base and J 7 bases, with 16 bases left between them. The CDR3 is made up of 15 amino acids. The CDR3 sequence: CASSIGALGGSGYTF. The CDR3 DNA follows: TGTGCCAGTAGTATAGGAGCGCTCGGGGGCAGTGGCTACACCTTC.